A selection of T cell receptor beta chains follows, all from one sample in a study of blood T cell repertoires in COVID-19. TCRdb's copy holds only in-frame clones and misses some; the assay was immunoSEQ multiplex PCR. The sample holds some 200,000 clones, approximately 90% seen once. Sequencing was performed on PBMCs or T cells enriched from blood (not recorded which). These receptors were collected from a woman aged 18-29 years who had recovered from COVID-19. Each CDR3 is given with its conserved first and last residue. The D gene is left open where the match is weak. Rows may omit the clone size; those that give it use once, few, many or a size class.

>.|TRBJ1-6|TRBV27|.
CASRLTRERYSPLHF
TGTGCCAGCAGGCTGACCCGGGAGAGATATTCACCCCTCCACTTT
>.|TRBJ2-3|TRBV27|.
CASSPPNGDTQYF
TGTGCCAGCAGTCCCCCCAACGGAGATACGCAGTATTTT
>.|TRBJ2-5|TRBV28|TRBD2
CASSPRLAGGTETQYF
TGTGCCAGCAGTCCCCGACTAGCGGGAGGGACAGAGACCCAGTACTTC
>.|TRBJ1-2|TRBV4-2|TRBD1
CASSQDGQGVYGYTF
TGTGCCAGCAGCCAAGATGGACAGGGCGTCTATGGCTACACCTTC
>.|TRBJ2-1|TRBV6-6|.
CASSYIRGNSYNEQFF
TGTGCCAGCAGTTACATAAGGGGTAATTCCTACAATGAGCAGTTCTTC
>few|TRBJ2-7|TRBV28|TRBD1
CASSLAQGQDHEQYF
TGTGCCAGCAGTTTAGCACAGGGGCAGGACCACGAGCAGTACTTC
>.|TRBJ1-5|TRBV5-1|.
CASSFTPGPNQPQHF
TGCGCCAGCAGCTTTACCCCAGGGCCGAATCAGCCCCAGCATTTT
>.|TRBJ1-2|TRBV5-1|.
CASSLGGDYGYTF
TGCGCCAGCAGCTTAGGGGGTGACTATGGCTACACCTTC
>.|TRBJ2-5|TRBV7-2|TRBD2
CASSLVAGASETQYF
TGTGCCAGCAGCTTAGTCGCGGGAGCTAGCGAGACCCAGTACTTC
>.|TRBJ2-7|TRBV10-1|TRBD1
CASRKHPGTGENEQYF
TGCGCCAGCAGGAAACACCCCGGGACAGGGGAGAACGAGCAGTACTTC
>.|TRBJ2-1|TRBV19|TRBD2
CASSLLAGGVYEQFF
TGTGCCAGTAGCCTACTAGCGGGAGGGGTCTATGAGCAGTTCTTC
>.|TRBJ1-2|TRBV20-1|.
CSASLRPGGILDYGYTF
TGCAGTGCCAGTTTACGTCCCGGGGGGATTCTAGACTATGGCTACACCTTC
>few|TRBJ2-4|TRBV28|.
CASSSSRVLAKNIQYF
TGTGCCAGCTCATCGTCCAGGGTGCTAGCCAAAAACATTCAGTACTTC
>.|TRBJ1-4|TRBV7-9|TRBD1
CASSFRDREAKLFF
TGTGCCAGCAGCTTCCGGGACAGGGAGGCAAAACTGTTTTTT
>.|TRBJ2-1|TRBV14|.
CASSQGPVYNEQFF
TGTGCCAGCAGCCAAGGGCCCGTATACAATGAGCAGTTCTTC
>.|TRBJ1-5|TRBV25-1|TRBD1
CASRGQGYDQPQHF
TGTGCCAGCAGGGGACAGGGCTACGATCAGCCCCAGCATTTT
>.|TRBJ2-2|TRBV28|.
CASRQGGEAGELFF
TGTGCCAGCAGGCAGGGAGGTGAGGCCGGGGAGCTGTTTTTT
>.|TRBJ1-3|TRBV5-1|.
CASSWNQGSSGNTIYF
TGCGCCAGCAGCTGGAATCAGGGGTCCTCTGGAAACACCATATATTTT
>.|TRBJ2-3|TRBV30|.
CAWSPLVSADTQYF
TGTGCCTGGAGTCCTCTAGTTTCTGCAGATACGCAGTATTTT
>.|TRBJ2-7|TRBV23-1|TRBD1
CASSHSHRDRGPSYEQYF
TGCGCCAGCAGTCATTCTCACCGGGACAGGGGACCATCCTACGAGCAGTACTTC
>.|TRBJ1-2|TRBV3-1/TRBV3-2|TRBD1
CASSQTGTGYGYTF
TGTGCCAGCAGCCAAACCGGGACAGGGTATGGCTACACCTTC
>once|TRBJ2-1|TRBV27|.
CASSLRENEQFF
TGTGCCAGCAGTTTAAGGGAGAATGAGCAGTTCTTC
>.|TRBJ1-3|TRBV5-5|TRBD1
CASSSTGGRSGNTIYF
TGTGCCAGCAGCAGTACAGGGGGCCGCTCTGGAAACACCATATATTTT
>.|TRBJ2-2|TRBV7-7|TRBD2
CASSQLAGNTGELFF
TGTGCTAGCAGCCAACTAGCGGGAAACACCGGGGAGCTGTTTTTT
>.|TRBJ2-1|TRBV20-1|.
CSASPPSGGEQFF
TGCAGTGCTAGTCCTCCATCCGGGGGTGAGCAGTTCTTC
>few|TRBJ2-7|TRBV12-3/TRBV12-4|.
CASSRGSTYEQYF
TGTGCCAGCAGTCGCGGAAGTACCTACGAGCAGTACTTC
>.|TRBJ2-3|TRBV15|TRBD1
CATSREQGGTDTQYF
TGTGCCACCAGCAGAGAGCAGGGGGGCACAGATACGCAGTATTTT
>.|TRBJ2-4|TRBV28|TRBD1
CASSLSLGQGAENIQYF
TGTGCCAGCAGTTTATCGTTGGGACAGGGGGCTGAAAACATTCAGTACTTC
>.|TRBJ2-3|TRBV13|TRBD2
CASSSGLAGVGDTQYF
TGTGCCAGCAGCTCAGGACTAGCGGGAGTGGGAGATACGCAGTATTTT
>.|TRBJ2-5|TRBV29-1|TRBD2
CSVVVAGVREETQYF
TGCAGCGTTGTTGTAGCGGGAGTGAGGGAAGAGACCCAGTACTTC
>.|TRBJ2-3|TRBV6-5|TRBD2
CASSYLAGEPDTQYF
TGTGCCAGCAGTTACTTGGCGGGAGAGCCAGATACGCAGTATTTT
>.|TRBJ2-5|TRBV5-4|TRBD2
CASSRPGRTTSGGQGTQYF
TGTGCCAGCAGCCGCCCGGGACGGACGACTAGCGGGGGTCAGGGGACCCAGTACTTC
>.|TRBJ1-1|TRBV5-5|.
CASSLDAGRRATEAFF
TGTGCCAGCAGCTTGGATGCAGGGCGAAGGGCCACTGAAGCTTTCTTT
>.|TRBJ1-4|TRBV5-1|.
CASSPLENDNEKLFF
TGCGCCAGCAGCCCCCTAGAGAATGATAATGAAAAACTGTTTTTT
>.|TRBJ2-1|TRBV7-9|.
CASSLPYFNEQFF
TGTGCCAGCAGCTTACCCTACTTCAATGAGCAGTTCTTC
>.|TRBJ2-7|TRBV18|.
CASSPSSYEQYF
TGTGCCAGCTCACCGAGCTCCTACGAGCAGTACTTC
>.|TRBJ1-2|TRBV13|.
CASTSQSREASDDYGYTF
TGTGCCAGCACCAGCCAATCCAGGGAGGCGTCGGATGACTATGGCTACACCTTC
>once|TRBJ2-3|TRBV11-2|TRBD2
CASSLGGGRDTQYF
TGTGCCAGCAGCTTAGGGGGCGGGAGGGATACGCAGTATTTT
>once|TRBJ2-1|TRBV7-2|TRBD2
CASSASGGENGEQFF
TGTGCCAGCAGCGCAAGCGGGGGGGAGAACGGGGAGCAGTTCTTC
>.|TRBJ2-3|TRBV6-4|.
CASSDSPGNNADTQYF
TGTGCCAGCAGTGACTCGCCGGGGAATAACGCAGATACGCAGTATTTT
>once|TRBJ1-1|TRBV29-1|TRBD1
CSVGLDREGRGTEAFF
TGCAGCGTTGGCCTCGACAGGGAAGGTCGGGGCACTGAAGCTTTCTTT
>.|TRBJ2-1|TRBV7-9|.
CASSPPGLKTGEQFF
TGTGCCAGCAGTCCTCCCGGTCTAAAGACAGGTGAGCAGTTCTTC
>.|TRBJ2-1|TRBV6-6|TRBD2
CASSPKSAGLAGVGNNEQFF
TGTGCCAGCAGCCCCAAGTCGGCGGGACTAGCGGGAGTTGGGAACAATGAGCAGTTCTTC
>.|TRBJ2-1|TRBV4-2|.
CASSQSGRGVYNEQFF
TGTGCCAGCAGCCAAAGCGGACGCGGGGTCTACAATGAGCAGTTCTTC
>few|TRBJ2-7|TRBV10-1|TRBD1
CASRRTGRSYEQYF
TGCGCCAGCAGAAGGACAGGGCGGTCCTACGAGCAGTACTTC
>.|TRBJ2-1|TRBV2|.
CASSKSRSSSYNEQFF
TGTGCCAGCAGCAAATCTAGATCGAGCTCCTACAATGAGCAGTTCTTC
>.|TRBJ2-1|TRBV19|.
CASSITDTRGNEQFF
TGTGCCAGTAGTATCACGGACACCCGAGGAAATGAGCAGTTCTTC
>.|TRBJ2-7|TRBV28|TRBD1
CASSLLRQGPYEQYF
TGTGCCAGCAGTTTACTCCGACAGGGACCCTACGAGCAGTACTTC
>.|TRBJ2-7|TRBV2|.
CASIVPGYEQYF
TGTGCCAGCATAGTCCCGGGCTACGAGCAGTACTTC